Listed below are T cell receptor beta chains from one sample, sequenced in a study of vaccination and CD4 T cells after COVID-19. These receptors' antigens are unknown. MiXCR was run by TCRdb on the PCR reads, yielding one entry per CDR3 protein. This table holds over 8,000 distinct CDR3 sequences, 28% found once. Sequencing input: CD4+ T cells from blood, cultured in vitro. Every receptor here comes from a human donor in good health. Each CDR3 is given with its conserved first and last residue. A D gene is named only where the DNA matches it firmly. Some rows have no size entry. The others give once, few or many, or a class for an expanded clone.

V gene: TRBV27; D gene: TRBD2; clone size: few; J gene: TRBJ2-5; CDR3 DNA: TGTGCCAGCAGTTCATCCGGGACTAGCGGGACCCAAGAGACCCAGTACTTC; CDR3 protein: CASSSSGTSGTQETQYF
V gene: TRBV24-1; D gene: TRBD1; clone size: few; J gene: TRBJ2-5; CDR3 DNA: TGTGCCACCAGTGCGGGGACAGGGGGCACCTGGGGGGAGACCCAGTACTTC; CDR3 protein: CATSAGTGGTWGETQYF
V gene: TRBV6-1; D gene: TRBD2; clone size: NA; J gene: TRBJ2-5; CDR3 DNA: TGTGCCAGCACGCGGGCGGGAGGGAGGATAGAGGCCCAGTACTTC; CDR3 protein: CASTRAGGRIEAQYF
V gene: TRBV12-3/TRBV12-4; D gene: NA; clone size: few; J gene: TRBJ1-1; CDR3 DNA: TGTGCCAGCAGTTCAACAGACACTGAAGCTTTCTTT; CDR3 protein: CASSSTDTEAFF
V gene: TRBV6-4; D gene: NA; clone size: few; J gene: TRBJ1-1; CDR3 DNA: TGTGCCAGCAGTGCCCCTGAAGCTTTCTTT; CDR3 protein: CASSAPEAFF
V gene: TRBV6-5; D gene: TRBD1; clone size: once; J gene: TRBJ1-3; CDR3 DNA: TGTGCCAGCAGTTACGTCGGGACAGGGAGTCAAAACACCATATATTTT; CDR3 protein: CASSYVGTGSQNTIYF
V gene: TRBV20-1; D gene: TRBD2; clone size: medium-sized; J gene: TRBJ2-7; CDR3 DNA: TGCAGTGCTATAGCGGGAGGGCCGGGGGGCGAGCAGTACTTC; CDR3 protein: CSAIAGGPGGEQYF
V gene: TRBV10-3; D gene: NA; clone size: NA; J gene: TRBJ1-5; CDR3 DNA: TGTGCCACCCGGGAGAGAGTCGGGACGGTCAATCAGCCCCAGCATTTT; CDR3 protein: CATRERVGTVNQPQHF
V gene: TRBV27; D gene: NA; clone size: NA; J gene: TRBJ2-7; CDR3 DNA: TGTGCCAGCAGTTTATACACGAGCTACGAGCAGTACTTC; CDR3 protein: CASSLYTSYEQYF
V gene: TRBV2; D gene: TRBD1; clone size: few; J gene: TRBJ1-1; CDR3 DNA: TGTGCCAGCAGTATATGGACAGGCGCTGAAGCTTTCTTT; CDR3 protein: CASSIWTGAEAFF
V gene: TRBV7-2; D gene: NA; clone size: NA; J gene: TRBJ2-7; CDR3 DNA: TGTGCCAGCAGCTTGGACCGTGGGGTAGCCAACACATTATACGAGCAGTACTTC; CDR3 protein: CASSLDRGVANTLYEQYF
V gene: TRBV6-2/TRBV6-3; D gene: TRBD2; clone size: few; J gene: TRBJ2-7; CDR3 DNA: TGTGCCAGCAGGTTGGGACTACCGAACTACGAGCAGTACTTC; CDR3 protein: CASRLGLPNYEQYF
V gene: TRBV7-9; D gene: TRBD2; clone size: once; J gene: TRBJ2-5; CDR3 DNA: TGTGCCAGCGCTATAGCGGGAGTCACGTGGGAGACCCAGTACTTC; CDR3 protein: CASAIAGVTWETQYF
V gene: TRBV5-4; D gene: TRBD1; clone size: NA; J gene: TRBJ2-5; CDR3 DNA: TGTGCCAGCAGCCTCGACAGGGGGTTACAAGAGACCCAGTACTTC; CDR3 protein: CASSLDRGLQETQYF
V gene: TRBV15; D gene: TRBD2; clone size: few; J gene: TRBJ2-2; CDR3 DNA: TGTGCCACCAGCAACAGACTAGCGGGAGGGAGAAGCGGGGAGCTGTTTTTT; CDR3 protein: CATSNRLAGGRSGELFF
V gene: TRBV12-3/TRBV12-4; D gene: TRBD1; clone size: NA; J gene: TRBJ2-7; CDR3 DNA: TGTGCCAGCAGTTTCTGGGGACAGGGCTCCTACGAGCAGTACTTC; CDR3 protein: CASSFWGQGSYEQYF
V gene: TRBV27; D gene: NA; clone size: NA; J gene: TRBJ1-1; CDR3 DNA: TGTGCCAGCAGTTTAGCTGGGTATGAAGCTTTCTTT; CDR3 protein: CASSLAGYEAFF
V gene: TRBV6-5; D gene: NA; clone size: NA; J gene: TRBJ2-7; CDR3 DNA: TGTGCCAGCAGTTACCGGTCCTACGAGCAGTACTTC; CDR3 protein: CASSYRSYEQYF
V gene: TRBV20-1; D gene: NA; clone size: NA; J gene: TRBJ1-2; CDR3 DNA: TGCAGTGCGCGAGGGGACGGAAACTATGGCTACACCTTC; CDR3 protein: CSARGDGNYGYTF
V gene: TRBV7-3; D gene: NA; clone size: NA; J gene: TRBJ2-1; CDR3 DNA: TGTGCCAGCAGCTCCACAGGGCGGGAGCAGTTCTTC; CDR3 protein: CASSSTGREQFF
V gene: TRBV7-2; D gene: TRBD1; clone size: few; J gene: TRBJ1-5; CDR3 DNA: TGTGCCAGCAGCCCCGGACAGGGCAATCAGCCCCAGCATTTT; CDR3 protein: CASSPGQGNQPQHF
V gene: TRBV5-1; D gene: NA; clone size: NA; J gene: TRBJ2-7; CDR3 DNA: TGCGCCAGCAGCGGCTACGAGCAGTACTTC; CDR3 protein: CASSGYEQYF
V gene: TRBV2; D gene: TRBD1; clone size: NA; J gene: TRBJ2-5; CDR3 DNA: TGTGCCAGCTCCGGGACAGGGACGAGAGAGATCCAGTACTTC; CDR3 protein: CASSGTGTREIQYF
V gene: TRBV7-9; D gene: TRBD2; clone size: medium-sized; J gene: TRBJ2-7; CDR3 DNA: TGTGCCAGCAGCCTATACCCGGACAGGGGATTACTAGCGGGAGAAGTGGAGCAGTACTTC; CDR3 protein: CASSLYPDRGLLAGEVEQYF
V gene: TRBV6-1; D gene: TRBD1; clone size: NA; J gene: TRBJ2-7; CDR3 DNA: TGTGCCACCGCCTCCCGGGACAGCTCCTACGAGCAGTACTTC; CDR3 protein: CATASRDSSYEQYF
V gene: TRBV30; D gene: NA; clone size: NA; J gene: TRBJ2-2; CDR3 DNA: TGTGCCTGCGGAGACGGGGAGCTGTTTTTT; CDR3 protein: CACGDGELFF
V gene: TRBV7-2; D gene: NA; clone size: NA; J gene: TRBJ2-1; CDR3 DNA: TGTGCCAGCACAGGGACGTCTACAATTATTCGCAATGAGCAGTTCTTC; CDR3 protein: CASTGTSTIIRNEQFF
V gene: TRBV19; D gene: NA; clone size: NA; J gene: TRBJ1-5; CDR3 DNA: TGTGCCAGTAACAGAGATTTTTCGAGCAATCAGCCCCAGCATTTT; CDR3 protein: CASNRDFSSNQPQHF
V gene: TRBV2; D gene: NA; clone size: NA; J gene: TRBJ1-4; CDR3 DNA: TGTGCCAGCAGTGGCCCGGCTAATGAAAAACTGTTTTTT; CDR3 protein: CASSGPANEKLFF
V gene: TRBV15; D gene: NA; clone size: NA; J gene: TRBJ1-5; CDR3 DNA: TGTGCCACCAGCAGACAGGGGTCATATCAGCCCCAGCATTTT; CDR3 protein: CATSRQGSYQPQHF
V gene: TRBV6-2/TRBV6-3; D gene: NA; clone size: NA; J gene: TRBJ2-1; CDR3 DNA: TGTGCCAGCTTCCTAGCTCCGGGACCCCACATTTTC; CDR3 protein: CASFLAPGPHIF
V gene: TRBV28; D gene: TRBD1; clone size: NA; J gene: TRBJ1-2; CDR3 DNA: TGTGCCAGCAGTTACTGGACAGGGAATGGCTACACCTTC; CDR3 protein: CASSYWTGNGYTF
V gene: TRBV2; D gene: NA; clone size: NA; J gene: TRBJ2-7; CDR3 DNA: TGTGCCAGCAGTGAAATAGCGGAAAAGCCGTACTTC; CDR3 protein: CASSEIAEKPYF
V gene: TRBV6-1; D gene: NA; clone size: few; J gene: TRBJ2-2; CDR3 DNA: TGTGCCAGCAGCCCCGGTACCGGGAGGCTGTTTTTT; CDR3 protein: CASSPGTGRLFF
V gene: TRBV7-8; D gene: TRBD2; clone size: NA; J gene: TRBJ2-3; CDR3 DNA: TGTGCCAGCAGCGGGGGGGGGAGAGGAACAGATACGCAGTATTTT; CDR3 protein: CASSGGGRGTDTQYF
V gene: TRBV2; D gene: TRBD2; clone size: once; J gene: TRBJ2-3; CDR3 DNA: TGTGCCAGTAAGCGAGCGGGAGGTTCGACAGATACGCAGTATTTT; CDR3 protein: CASKRAGGSTDTQYF
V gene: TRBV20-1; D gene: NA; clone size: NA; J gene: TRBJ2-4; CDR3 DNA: TGCAGTGCTGGCGTTAGTCAAAAGTACTTC; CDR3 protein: CSAGVSQKYF
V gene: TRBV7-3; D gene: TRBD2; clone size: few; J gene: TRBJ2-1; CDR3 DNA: TGTGCCAGCAGCGCCGGGACTACCCATTGGGATGAGCAGTTCTTC; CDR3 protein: CASSAGTTHWDEQFF
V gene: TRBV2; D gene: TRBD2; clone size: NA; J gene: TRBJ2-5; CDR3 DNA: TGTGCCAGCAGGTCTAGACTAGCGGGTACAGGGACCCGGTACTTC; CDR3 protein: CASRSRLAGTGTRYF
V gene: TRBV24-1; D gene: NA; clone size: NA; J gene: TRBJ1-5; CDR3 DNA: TGTGCCACCAGTGATTTCGGTCGGTCCCAGCATTTT; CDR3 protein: CATSDFGRSQHF
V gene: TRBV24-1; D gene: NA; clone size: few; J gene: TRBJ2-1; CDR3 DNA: TGTGCCACCAGTGATCCCACGACAGGTCGGCGGGACAATGAGCAGTTCTTC; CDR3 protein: CATSDPTTGRRDNEQFF
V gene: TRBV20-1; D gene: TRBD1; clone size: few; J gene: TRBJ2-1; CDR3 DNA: TGCAGTGCTAGGAAGATTGACAGGGACGGCAATGAGCAGTTCTTC; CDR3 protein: CSARKIDRDGNEQFF
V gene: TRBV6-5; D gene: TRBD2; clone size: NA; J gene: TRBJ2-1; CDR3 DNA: TGTGCCAGCAGTTACTCGATTGGGGCGACTAGCGGGGCGGTCAATGAGCAGTTCTTC; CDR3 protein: CASSYSIGATSGAVNEQFF
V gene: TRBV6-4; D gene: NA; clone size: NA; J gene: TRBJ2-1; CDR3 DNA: TGTGCCAGCAGTGACTCTAGCGGCTCCTACAATGAGCAGTTCTTC; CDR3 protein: CASSDSSGSYNEQFF
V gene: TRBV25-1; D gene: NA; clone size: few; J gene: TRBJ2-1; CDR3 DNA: TGTGCCAGCAGCGCCTCGGGCCTCTCTTCCTACAATGAGCAGTTCTTC; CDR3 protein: CASSASGLSSYNEQFF
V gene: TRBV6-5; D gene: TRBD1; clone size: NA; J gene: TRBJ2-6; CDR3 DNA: TGTGCCAGCAGTTACTCGAGCAGGGGGTACTCTGGGGCCAACGTCCTGACTTTC; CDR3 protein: CASSYSSRGYSGANVLTF
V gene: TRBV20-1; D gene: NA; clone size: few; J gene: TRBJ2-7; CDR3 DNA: TGCAGTGCTCATTACCGCTTGGGTAGCGGTGGCGAGCAGTACTTC; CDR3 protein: CSAHYRLGSGGEQYF
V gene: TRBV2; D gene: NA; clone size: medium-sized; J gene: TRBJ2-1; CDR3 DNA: TGTGCCAGCATTGAGCAGGGTCCGGGCAATGAGCAGTTCTTC; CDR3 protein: CASIEQGPGNEQFF
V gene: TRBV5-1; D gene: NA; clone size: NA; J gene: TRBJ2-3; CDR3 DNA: TGCGCCAGCAGTGGTACCGGGACTGGCACAGATACGCAGTATTTT; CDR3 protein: CASSGTGTGTDTQYF
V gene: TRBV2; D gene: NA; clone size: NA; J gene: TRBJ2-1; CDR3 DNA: TGTGCCAGCAGTGAACGGCGGCTCTCCTACAATGAGCAGTTCTTC; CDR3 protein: CASSERRLSYNEQFF
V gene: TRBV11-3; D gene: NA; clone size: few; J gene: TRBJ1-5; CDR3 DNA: TGTGCCAGCAGTTCGTTCCCTCCGGGCCTCAATCAGCCCCAGCATTTT; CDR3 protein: CASSSFPPGLNQPQHF
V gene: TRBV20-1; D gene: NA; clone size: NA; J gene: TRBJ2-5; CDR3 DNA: TGCAGTGCTAGAGTACAGAGCATGCGAGAGACCCAGTACTTC; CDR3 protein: CSARVQSMRETQYF
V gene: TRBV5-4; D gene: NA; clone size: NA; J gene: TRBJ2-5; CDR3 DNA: TGTGCCAGCAGCTCTGCAGGGGCCCCGATAGAGACCCAGTACTTC; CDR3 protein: CASSSAGAPIETQYF
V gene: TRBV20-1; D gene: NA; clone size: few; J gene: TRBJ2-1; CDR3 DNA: TGCAGTGCTACAGGGGAAAAGCAGTTCTTC; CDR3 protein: CSATGEKQFF
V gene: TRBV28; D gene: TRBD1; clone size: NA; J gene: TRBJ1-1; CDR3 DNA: TGTGCCAGCAGTCCCCGACAGGGGGCATCTGAAGCTTTCTTT; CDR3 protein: CASSPRQGASEAFF
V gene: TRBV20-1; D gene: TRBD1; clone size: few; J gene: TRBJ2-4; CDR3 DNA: TGCAGTGCTAGAGGACAGGGCTCGGGCAAAAACATTCAGTACTTC; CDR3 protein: CSARGQGSGKNIQYF
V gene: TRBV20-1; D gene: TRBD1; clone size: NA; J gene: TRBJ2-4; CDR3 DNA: TGCAGTGCTAGTTTTGGCGACAGGGCAGCCAAAAACATTCAGTACTTC; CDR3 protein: CSASFGDRAAKNIQYF